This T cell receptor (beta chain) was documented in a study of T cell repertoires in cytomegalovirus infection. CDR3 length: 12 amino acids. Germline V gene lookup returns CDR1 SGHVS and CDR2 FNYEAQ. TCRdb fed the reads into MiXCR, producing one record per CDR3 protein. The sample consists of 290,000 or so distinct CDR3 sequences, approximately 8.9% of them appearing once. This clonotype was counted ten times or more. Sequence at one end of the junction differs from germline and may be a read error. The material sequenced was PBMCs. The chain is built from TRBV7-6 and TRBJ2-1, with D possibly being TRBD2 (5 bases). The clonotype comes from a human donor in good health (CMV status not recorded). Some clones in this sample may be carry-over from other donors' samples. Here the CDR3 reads CSSGGSLNEQFF. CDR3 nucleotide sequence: TGTTCCAGCGGTGGCAGCCTAAATGAGCAGTTCTTC.